Presented here are 15 T cell receptor beta chains from one specimen sequenced in a study of T cells in localized non-small cell lung cancer. Sequencing was performed with immunoSEQ multiplex PCR; in TCRdb, only in-frame clones are kept and a portion is missing. The table has 20,000 to 30,000 clones, approximately 81% seen once. The input for sequencing was peripheral blood, taken before any cancer treatment. The receptors were sampled from a man aged 40-75 years with stage III squamous cell lung carcinoma.

V is TRBV5-5 and J is TRBJ2-1; TRBD2 might be the D (7 bases). V gave up 3 bases and J gave up 5 bases, with 15 bases separating them. CDR1 and CDR2 (germline): SGHKS, YYEKEE (reference sequence). This CDR3 comprises 15 residues. The CDR3 spells CASSSPGGANNEQFF. In DNA, the CDR3 is TGTGCCAGCAGCTCGCCGGGGGGCGCAAACAATGAGCAGTTCTTC. Using reference TRBV5-5 and TRBJ2-1 for the parts outside the CDR3, the full variable domain is DAGVTQSPTHLIKTRGQQVTLRCSPISGHKSVSWYQQVLGQGPQFIFQYYEKEERGRGNFPDRFSARQFPNYSSELNVNALLLGDSALYLCASSSPGGANNEQFFGPGTRLTVL.

The rearrangement links TRBV30 to TRBJ1-3, with D tentatively TRBD1 (6 bases). V lost 2 bases and J 0 bases, leaving 17 bases between the germline ends. Germline-derived CDR1 and CDR2 are GTSNPN and SVGIG (reference sequence). This CDR3 is built from 17 residues. The CDR3 loop reads CAWSMKLGQISGNTIYF. Here the CDR3 DNA reads TGTGCCTGGAGTATGAAACTCGGACAGATCTCTGGAAACACCATATATTTT.

Only a few counts were recorded for this clone. The chain couples TRBV30 to TRBJ1-4; D is perhaps TRBD1 (5 bases). Germline V gene lookup returns CDR1 GTSNPN and CDR2 SVGIG (reference sequence). The length of the CDR3 is 14 residues. The V end lost 2 bases, the J end lost 0 bases, and 7 bases lay between the germline ends. The CDR3 spells CAWSIGATNEKLFF. CDR3 coding DNA: TGTGCCTGGAGTATAGGGGCAACTAATGAAAAACTGTTTTTT. Variable domain in full (rest from reference TRBV30 and TRBJ1-4): SQTIHQWPATLVQPVGSPLSLECTVEGTSNPNLYWYRQAAGRGLQLLFYSVGIGQISSEVPQNLSASRPQDRQFILSSKKLLLSDSGFYLCAWSIGATNEKLFFGSGTQLSVL.

The chain recombines TRBV7-2 with TRBJ2-7; 11 bases align to TRBD2. Germline CDR1 SGHTA, CDR2 FQGNSA. The CDR3 has 14 residues. V was clipped by 6 bases and J by 2 bases; unmatched bases: 3. CDR3 loop: CASRTSGEPYEQYF. CDR3 nucleotides: TGTGCCAGCAGGACTAGCGGGGAACCCTACGAGCAGTACTTC.

The rearrangement joins TRBV14 to TRBJ2-7; 10 positions agree with TRBD2. Trimming took 1 base from V and 7 from J; bases not matched to a gene: 7. The CDR3 is 15 amino acids. Germline CDR1 and CDR2: SGHDN and FVKESK. CDR3: CASSQVSGRAGEQYF. The DNA for the CDR3 is TGTGCCAGCAGCCAAGTAAGCGGGAGGGCCGGGGAGCAGTACTTC.

This rearrangement joins TRBV19 to TRBJ1-6; D might be TRBD1 (5 bases). This CDR3 contains 14 residues. Germline V gives CDR1 LNHDA, CDR2 SQIVND (reference sequence). V gave up 8 bases and J gave up 11 bases, with 19 bases separating them. This CDR3 is CASSLATARAPLHF. CDR3 nucleotide sequence: TGTGCCAGTTCACTCGCGACAGCTCGCGCACCCCTCCACTTT. The complete variable domain, with remaining parts taken from reference TRBV19 and TRBJ1-6, reads DGGITQSPKYLFRKEGQNVTLSCEQNLNHDAMYWYRQDPGQGLRLIYYSQIVNDFQKGDIAEGYSVSREKKESFPLTVTSAQKNPTAFYLCASSLATARAPLHFGNGTRLTVT.

The gene calls are TRBV4-1 and TRBJ2-1, with D possibly matching TRBD1 (5 bases). The CDR3 runs 16 residues. V was pared by 4 bases and J by 2 bases, with 15 bases between. The V gene's germline CDR1 is MGHRA and CDR2 YSYEKL. The CDR3, as DNA: TGCGCCAGCAGCCGTGGGGCCGGAAGGACCTACAATGAGCAGTTCTTC. Amino acid sequence: CASSRGAGRTYNEQFF.

The V call is TRBV4-1, the J call TRBJ2-1, with D perhaps matching TRBD1 or TRBD2 (5 bases each). The CDR3 extends over 13 amino acids. Trimming pared 2 bases from V and 8 bases from J, leaving 10 bases between. From germline, CDR1 is MGHRA and CDR2 YSYEKL. The CDR3: CASSQPLGDEQFF. In DNA, the CDR3 is TGCGCCAGCAGCCAACCGCTGGGGGATGAGCAGTTCTTC.

The genes are TRBV30 and TRBJ1-6; no firm D call. The CDR3 length is 15 residues. Germline-derived CDR1 and CDR2 are GTSNPN and SVGIG (reference sequence). V dropped 0 bases and J dropped 14 bases, with 20 bases sitting between them. CDR3 sequence (DNA): TGTGCCTGGAGTGTAGCGGACTCCCCAAATAGGGCCCTCCACTTT. Its translation: CAWSVADSPNRALHF.

The V and J genes are TRBV6-1 and TRBJ2-6, with TRBD1 matching 10 bases. The V gene's germline CDR1 is MNHNS and CDR2 SASEGT. This CDR3 has 16 residues. V lost 4 bases, J lost 0 bases, and 0 bases stayed unmatched. This chain's CDR3 is CASSGTGGSGANVLTF. The CDR3 DNA reads TGTGCCAGCAGTGGGACAGGGGGCTCTGGGGCCAACGTCCTGACTTTC.

V usage is TRBV28 and J usage is TRBJ1-1; 8 nucleotides align to TRBD1. After removal of 6 bases from V and 5 bases from J, the junction contained 26 bases not matched to a gene. Germline values: CDR1 MDHEN, CDR2 SYDVKM. CDR3 length equals 20 residues. As DNA, the CDR3 is TGTGCCAGCAGGTCTCTATCCCCAACAACAGGGGGTATCGGGGATACTGAAGCTTTCTTT. Translated: CASRSLSPTTGGIGDTEAFF. Full variable domain (rest looked up from reference TRBV28 and TRBJ1-1): DVKVTQSSRYLVKRTGEKVFLECVQDMDHENMFWYRQDPGLGLRLIYFSYDVKMKEKGDIPEGYSVSREKKERFSLILESASTNQTSMYLCASRSLSPTTGGIGDTEAFFGQGTRLTVV.

The J gene is TRBJ2-5, the V gene TRBV30; tentative D call: TRBD2 (6 bases). This CDR3 has 15 amino acids. Germline CDR1 and CDR2: GTSNPN and SVGIG (reference sequence). Trimming stripped 5 bases from V and 5 bases from J, with 21 bases between. Written as DNA, the CDR3 is TGTGCCTGGGGAGCCTCCGGGACCGCGGGGGAGACCCAGTACTTC. Protein product: CAWGASGTAGETQYF.

The V gene is TRBV19, the J gene TRBJ1-2; maybe TRBD1 (5 bases). Per germline, CDR1 LNHDA and CDR2 SQIVND (reference sequence). The length of the CDR3 is 16 residues. V was pared by 4 bases and J by 2 bases, with 17 bases between. The CDR3 coding sequence is TGTGCCAGTAGTACCCTCCGGACGGGACCCAACTATGGCTACACCTTC. Protein: CASSTLRTGPNYGYTF.

The chain joins TRBV7-2 to TRBJ2-5, with TRBD2 matching 10 bases. Germline CDR1 and CDR2: SGHTA and FQGNSA. CDR3 size: 16 residues. V trimming: 5 bases; J trimming: 5 bases; junction bases outside the gene matches: 11. CDR3: CASSLSVAGGQETQYF. For the CDR3, the DNA is TGTGCCAGCAGCCTCTCGGTAGCGGGGGGCCAGGAGACCCAGTACTTC. Looking up the rest from reference TRBV7-2 and TRBJ2-5 gives the full variable domain: GAGVSQSPSNKVTEKGKDVELRCDPISGHTALYWYRQSLGQGLEFLIYFQGNSAPDKSGLPSDRFSAERTGGSVSTLTIQRTQQEDSAVYLCASSLSVAGGQETQYFGPGTRLLVL.

This clone has a single count. CDR3 nucleotides: TGTGCCAGCAGTTGGTTGGCTCACTTGGGCACAGATACGCAGTATTTT. Protein product: CASSWLAHLGTDTQYF. The V call is TRBV27, the J call TRBJ2-3; unclear D gene. CDR1 is MNHEY, CDR2 SMNVEV, per germline (reference sequence). The germline V and J ends were trimmed by 4 bases and 1 base, with 15 bases remaining between them. This CDR3 contains 16 residues.